This T cell receptor (beta chain) was profiled in a study of blood T cell repertoires in COVID-19. Across the study: T cells, B-cell-depleted T cells, or PBMCs provided the cDNA or gDNA that served as material.

The germline V gene encodes CDR1 LNHDA and CDR2 SQIVND (reference sequence). The CDR3 has 16 amino acids. The V segment lost 6 bases and the J segment 6 bases; nucleotides outside the gene matches: 12. The sample holds one count of this clone. Sequencing used immunoSEQ multiplex PCR; TCRdb keeps in-frame clones, though not all of them. The sample yields about 180,000 clones, more than 75% seen once. The chain has TRBV19 and TRBJ1-5, with 9 nucleotides matching TRBD1. The TCR sequence derives from a person aged 70 to 80 with COVID-19, enrolled during active disease. Material for sequencing was peripheral blood. Written as DNA, the CDR3 is TGTGCCAGTAGGCCTAACCGGGACAGGGCCCGTCAGCCCCAGCATTTT. Protein sequence: CASRPNRDRARQPQHF.